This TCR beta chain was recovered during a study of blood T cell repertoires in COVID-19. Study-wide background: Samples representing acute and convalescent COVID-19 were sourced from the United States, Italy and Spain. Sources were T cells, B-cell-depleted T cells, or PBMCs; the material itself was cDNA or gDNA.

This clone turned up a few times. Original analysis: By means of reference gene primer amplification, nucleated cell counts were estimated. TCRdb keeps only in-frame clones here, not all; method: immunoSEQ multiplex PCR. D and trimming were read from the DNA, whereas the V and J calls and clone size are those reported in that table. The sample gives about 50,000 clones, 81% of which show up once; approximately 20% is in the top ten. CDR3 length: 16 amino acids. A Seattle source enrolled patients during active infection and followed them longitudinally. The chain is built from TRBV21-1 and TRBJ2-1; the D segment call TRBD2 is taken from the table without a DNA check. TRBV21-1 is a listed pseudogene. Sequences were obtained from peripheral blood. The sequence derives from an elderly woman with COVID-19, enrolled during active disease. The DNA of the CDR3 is TGTGCCAGCAGCAAAGGGAGGAGCGGGAGGTACAATGAGCAGTTCTTC. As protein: CASSKGRSGRYNEQFF.